This entry is about one T cell receptor (beta chain). These data are taken from a study of blood T cell repertoires in COVID-19. Those enrolled, adults aged about 18 to 95 years, came from around 25 US areas. Donors were grouped by their self-reported clinical history. The study counted Cohort 3 donors as recovered given two negative PCRs, clearance, or symptom resolution. Germline CDR1 is MDHEN and CDR2 is SYDVKM. Losses at the gene ends were 7 bases for V and 7 bases for J; bases not matched to a gene: 9. This CDR3 has 13 residues. Original processing methods: Amplified reference gene primers provided the basis for estimating nucleated cell counts. The table came from immunoSEQ multiplex PCR; TCRdb's copy has only in-frame clones and leaves some out. Clone size and V and J calls were adopted from that table, with D and trimming inferred from the DNA. The sample consists of about 160,000 clones, roughly 84% of them appearing once.

The sequence was collected from a man in his 60s who had recovered from COVID-19. V and J are TRBV28 and TRBJ2-7, with 8 bases identical to TRBD2. The specimen sequenced was PBMCs or T cells enriched from blood (not recorded which). CDR3 in amino acids: CASNGGAFGEQYF. DNA of the CDR3: TGTGCCAGCAACGGGGGGGCATTCGGGGAGCAGTACTTC.